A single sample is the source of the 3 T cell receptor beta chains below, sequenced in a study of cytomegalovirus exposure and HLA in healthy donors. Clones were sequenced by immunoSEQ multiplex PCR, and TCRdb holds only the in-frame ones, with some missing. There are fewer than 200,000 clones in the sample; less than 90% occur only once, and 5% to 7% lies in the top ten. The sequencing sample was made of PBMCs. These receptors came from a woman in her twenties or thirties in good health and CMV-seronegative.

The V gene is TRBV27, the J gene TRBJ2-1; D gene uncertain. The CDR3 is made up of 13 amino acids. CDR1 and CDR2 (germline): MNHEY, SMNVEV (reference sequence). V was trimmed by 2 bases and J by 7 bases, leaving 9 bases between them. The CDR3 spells CASSLSFRNEQFF. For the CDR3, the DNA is TGTGCCAGCAGTTTAAGCTTCCGGAATGAGCAGTTCTTC.

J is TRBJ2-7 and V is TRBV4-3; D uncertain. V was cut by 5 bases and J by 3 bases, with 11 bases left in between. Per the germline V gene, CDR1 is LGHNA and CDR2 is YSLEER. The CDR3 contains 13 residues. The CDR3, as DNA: TGCGCCAGCAGCATCGAGGACGGCTACGAGCAGTACTTC. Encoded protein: CASSIEDGYEQYF.

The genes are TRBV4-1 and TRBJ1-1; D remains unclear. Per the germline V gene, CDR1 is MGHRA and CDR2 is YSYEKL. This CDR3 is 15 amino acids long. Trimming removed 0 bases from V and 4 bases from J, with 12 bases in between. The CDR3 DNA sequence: TGCGCCAGCAGCCAAGAAAAAGTCAGTGTCACTGAAGCTTTCTTT. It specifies CASSQEKVSVTEAFF.